This TCR beta chain was recovered during a study of monozygotic twins with inflammatory bowel disease (dated by TCRdb to about 2019). Concerning the study at large: In total, about 30 monozygotic twin pairs made up the full study: 19 Danish pairs, all IBD-discordant, plus nine German pairs, of which four were IBD-concordant and five were IBD-discordant. Within discordant pairs, disease-associated traits were sought mainly by comparing IBD patients with their genetically identical healthy co-twins. Each individual had, on average, about 151 000 unique TCRalpha sequences and 181 000 unique TCRbeta sequences available for analysis. The paper's findings and limits, for the study overall: Repertoire similarity did not differ between concordant and discordant twins, possibly due to limited statistical power. Background noise and inter-individual variability may have been introduced into the repertoires by the differing immunosuppressive treatments among patients. Fewer clonotypes were shared with other individuals by IBD patients than by healthy twins, most markedly in patients showing signs of disease activity. No single strong signal or clonotype linked to IBD turned up in the results, so the idea that one exists was not supported. The analysis was unable to tell different T cell subtypes apart. Measured by the inverse Simpson index, TCRbeta repertoire diversity was lower in IBD patients than in their healthy co-twins.

The cysteine opens and the phenylalanine closes a CDR3 of 17 amino acids. DNA is not on record. From the germline V gene, CDR1 is MGHRA and CDR2 is YSYEKL. Remarks on this clonotype: There is no known antigen for this receptor.

An approximately 2.5 ml peripheral blood sample was drawn into PAXgene tubes per donor and stored at -80°C. Without any T cell sorting, total RNA was extracted from whole blood using the PAXgene blood miRNA kit on an automated QIAcube. Peripheral blood from monozygotic twin pairs who were concordant or discordant for inflammatory bowel disease underwent deep TCRalpha and TCRbeta repertoire profiling using unique molecular barcoding. Smoking habits were recorded for all twin pairs, and individuals were classified as current, former or never smokers. Library method: 5' RACE. The input for every TCR library was 3,500 to 4,000 ng of total RNA. For each sample, cDNA synthesis with SMARTScribe reverse transcriptase was split into eight separate reactions. During cDNA synthesis, template switching introduced unique molecular identifiers that contained a 6-nucleotide sample barcode. TCRalpha and TCRbeta cDNA was amplified in two nested PCRs of 16 and 9 cycles, and bead purification was carried out after each PCR. Before amplification, cDNA was treated with uracil DNA-glycosylase and purified using the QIAquick PCR purification kit. The second PCR added Illumina TruSeq-compatible adapters along with sample-specific barcodes. Library quality and concentration were checked on TapeStation and Qubit, and libraries were pooled at around 5 ng each. Sequencing of pooled libraries was carried out on an Illumina HiSeq2500 single-index Rapid Run using 2 x 100 bp reads and custom sequencing primers. The source study handled its data this way. MiGEC version 1.2.6 was used for UMI-based consensus assembly to correct PCR and sequencing errors. MiXCR version 2.1.1 was used to carry out V(D)J alignment, clonotype assembly and CDR3 extraction. To normalise gene usage, clonotype sharing and MAIT/NKT TCR abundance, the analysis used the top 1000, 10 000 and 20 000 clonotypes per sample. After downsampling to 27 000 UMIs, diversity was calculated as the inverse Simpson index using the vegan R package. Paired Mann-Whitney U tests were applied to discordant twin pairs, with Benjamini-Hochberg correction for multiple testing. Following TCRdb reprocessing, every CDR3 protein sequence forms one entry, and DNA is not provided. The V and J calls follow TCRdb's processing rather than the paper's. This specimen's table enumerates about 450,000 distinct CDR3 sequences. The ten largest clones take up about 2.4% of the sample.

The chain joins TRBV4-1 to TRBJ1-6. The receptor was derived from a human donor with ulcerative colitis or Crohn's disease, or a healthy co-twin of an affected twin (not recorded which). Sequencing used blood. The CDR3 is CASSLETKAGRGSPLHF.